Listed here are 9 T cell receptor beta chains from one sample, sequenced in a study of early T cells in non-severe SARS-CoV-2 infection. TCRdb analysed the 5' RACE reads with MiXCR anew, one entry per CDR3 protein. The table has 50,000 to 60,000 distinct CDR3 sequences, approximately 10% seen once. The source material was whole blood, sampled at baseline. Every receptor here comes from an adult who was a healthcare worker with PCR-confirmed SARS-CoV-2 infection or an uninfected control (not recorded which).

This clonotype showed up just a few times. V is TRBV2 and J is TRBJ2-1; D is ambiguous. Germline lookup yields CDR1 SNHLY and CDR2 FYNNEI. V lost 6 bases, J lost 0 bases, and 9 bases lay in between. The CDR3 extends over 14 amino acids. The CDR3 DNA is TGTGCCAGCAGCTTTCATAGCTCCTACAATGAGCAGTTCTTC. It is translated as CASSFHSSYNEQFF.

This clonotype was seen repeatedly, ten times or more. The chain links TRBV7-8 to TRBJ1-5; D is ambiguous. The CDR3 sequence is 17 residues long. Between the trimmed V and J ends, which lost 8 bases and 0 bases, there was a span of 20 bases. From germline, CDR1 is SGHVS and CDR2 FQNEAQ. The CDR3 is CASPWKVGQISNQPQHF. The DNA of the CDR3 is TGTGCCAGCCCCTGGAAGGTCGGGCAAATTAGCAATCAGCCCCAGCATTTT.

This clonotype showed up many times. This rearrangement joins TRBV7-9 to TRBJ2-3, with D unclear. Trimming pared 3 bases from V and 6 bases from J, leaving 10 bases between. CDR1 and CDR2 from the germline V gene are SEHNR and FQNEAQ (reference sequence). The CDR3 has 13 amino acids. The CDR3 is CASSLGGSDTQYF. Written as DNA, the CDR3 is TGTGCCAGCAGCTTGGGCGGCAGTGATACGCAGTATTTT.

Only a few counts were recorded for this clonotype. The chain is built from TRBV5-1 and TRBJ2-7; 10 nucleotides match TRBD2. The CDR3 runs 17 residues. V lost 4 bases and J lost 3; bases outside the gene matches: 13. Per the germline V gene, CDR1 is SGHRS and CDR2 is YFSETQ. CDR3 residues: CASSPSVTSGNHYEQYF. CDR3 bases: TGCGCCAGCAGCCCCAGCGTTACTAGCGGGAATCACTACGAGCAGTACTTC.

The chain joins TRBV29-1 to TRBJ1-2, with D perhaps TRBD1 (6 bases). Germline V CDR1 and CDR2: SQVTM, ANQGSEA. The CDR3 extends over 15 amino acids. V lost 7 bases and J lost 2, with 20 bases in between. In DNA, the CDR3 is TGCAGCGCCCATTCCAGGGACACGGACAACTATGGCTACACCTTC. Encoded protein: CSAHSRDTDNYGYTF.

The chain links TRBV7-9 to TRBJ1-2; TRBD1 aligns across 10 bases. After removal of 1 base from V and 4 bases from J, the junction contained 3 bases not matched to a gene. The CDR3 totals 15 residues. Germline V gene lookup returns CDR1 SEHNR and CDR2 FQNEAQ (reference sequence). As DNA, the CDR3 is TGTGCCAGCAGCTTAGGACAGGGGGCAAGCTATGGCTACACCTTC. Protein: CASSLGQGASYGYTF.

The gene calls are TRBV3-1 and TRBJ1-1, with a weak D call TRBD1 (6 bases). CDR3 length: 14 residues. Germline CDR1 reads LGHDT; CDR2 reads YNNKEL (reference sequence). The germline V and J ends were trimmed by 5 bases and 5 bases, with 15 bases remaining between them. The CDR3 coding sequence is TGTGCCAGCAGCAACTTCAGGGGCTGGACTGAAGCTTTCTTT. As protein: CASSNFRGWTEAFF.

This clonotype was detected ten times or more. CDR3 DNA: TGTGCCACCAGTGATGGACAGGGGGCCATTTCCTACAATGAGCAGTTCTTC. Protein sequence: CATSDGQGAISYNEQFF. The chain employs TRBV24-1 and TRBJ2-1, with 11 bases matching TRBD1. CDR3 length equals 17 residues. In germline, CDR1 is KGHDR, CDR2 SFDVKD. V gave up 3 bases and J gave up 1 base; unmatched junction bases: 4.

This clonotype has at least ten counts. The rearrangement uses TRBV7-6 and TRBJ2-5; 7 bases match TRBD1. Trimming removed 1 base from V and 6 bases from J; junction bases left unmatched: 8. The CDR3 is 15 amino acids. Germline CDR1 SGHVS, CDR2 FNYEAQ. CDR3 in amino acids: CASSLVTTGSQTQYF. DNA of the CDR3: TGTGCCAGCAGCTTAGTTACGACAGGGTCTCAGACCCAGTACTTC. Filled out from reference TRBV7-6 and TRBJ2-5, the complete variable domain reads GAGVSQSPRYKVTKRGQDVALRCDPISGHVSLYWYRQALGQGPEFLTYFNYEAQQDKSGLPNDRFSAERPEGSISTLTIQRTEQRDSAMYRCASSLVTTGSQTQYFGPGTRLLVL.